The count of the clone carrying this TCR beta chain is one. Its antigen is not known. Trimming took 0 bases from V and 2 from J, leaving 11 bases between them. The germline V gene encodes CDR1 SGHDT and CDR2 YYEEEE. The CDR3 is made up of 15 amino acids. No record was made of this donor's CMV serostatus. The study ran its PCR with 60 Vbeta and 13 Jbeta primers. TCRdb's copy holds only in-frame clones and misses some; the assay was immunoSEQ multiplex PCR. The profile shows around 130,000 clones, about three quarters of them singletons. These data come from a study of cytomegalovirus exposure and HLA in healthy donors. Overall study findings and caveats: In an earlier analysis, in 587 donors, most V segments appeared productive either ~87% or ~30% of the time.

The chain recombines TRBV5-6 with TRBJ2-5; D remains unclear. The receptor's source is a human donor in good health. The specimen was PBMCs. The CDR3 here is CASSLEQSLQETQYF. For the CDR3, the DNA is TGTGCCAGCAGCTTGGAACAGTCCCTTCAAGAGACCCAGTACTTC.